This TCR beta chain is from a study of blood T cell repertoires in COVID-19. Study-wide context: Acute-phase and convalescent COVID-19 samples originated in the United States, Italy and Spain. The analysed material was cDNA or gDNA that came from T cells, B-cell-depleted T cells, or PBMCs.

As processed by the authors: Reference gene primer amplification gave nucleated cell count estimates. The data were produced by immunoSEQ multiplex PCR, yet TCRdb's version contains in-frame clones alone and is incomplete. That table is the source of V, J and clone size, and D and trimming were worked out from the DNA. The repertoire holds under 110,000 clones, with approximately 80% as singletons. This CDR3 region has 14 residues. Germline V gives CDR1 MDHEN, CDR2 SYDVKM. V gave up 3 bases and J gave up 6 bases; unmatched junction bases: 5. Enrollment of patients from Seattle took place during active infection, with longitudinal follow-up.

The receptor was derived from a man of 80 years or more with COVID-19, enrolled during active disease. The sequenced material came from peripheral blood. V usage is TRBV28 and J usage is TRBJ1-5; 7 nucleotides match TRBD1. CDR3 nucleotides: TGTGCCAGCAGTTTTACAGGGGAGGCTCAGCCCCAGCATTTT. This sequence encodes CASSFTGEAQPQHF.